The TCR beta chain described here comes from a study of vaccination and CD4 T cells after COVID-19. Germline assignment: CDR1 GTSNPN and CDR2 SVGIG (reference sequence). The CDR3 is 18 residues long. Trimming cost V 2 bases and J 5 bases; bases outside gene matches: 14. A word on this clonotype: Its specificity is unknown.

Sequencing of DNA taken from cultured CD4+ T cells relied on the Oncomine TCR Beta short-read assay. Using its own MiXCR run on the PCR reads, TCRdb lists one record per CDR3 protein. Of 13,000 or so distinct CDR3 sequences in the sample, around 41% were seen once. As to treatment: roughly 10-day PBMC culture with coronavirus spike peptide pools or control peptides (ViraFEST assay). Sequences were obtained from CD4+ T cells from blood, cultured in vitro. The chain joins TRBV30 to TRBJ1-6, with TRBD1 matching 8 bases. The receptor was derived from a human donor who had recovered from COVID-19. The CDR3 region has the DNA TGTGCCTGGAGTCTGGCAGGGGGCCTTCGGACTCATAATTCACCCCTCCACTTT. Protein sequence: CAWSLAGGLRTHNSPLHF.